The T cell receptor beta chain under discussion was sequenced for a study of T cell changes during pregnancy in multiple sclerosis. Sequencing was performed with immunoSEQ multiplex PCR; in TCRdb, only in-frame clones are kept and a portion is missing. The sample lists 36,000 or so clones, 88% occurring once. J was trimmed by 5 bases and V by 2 bases; bases with no gene match: 11. CDR1 and CDR2 from the germline V gene are MNHEY and SVGAGI. There are 16 residues in the CDR3. The genes are TRBV6-5 and TRBJ1-2; TRBD1 matches at 7 bases. The sequenced sample was CD4+ T cells from peripheral blood mononuclear cells, obtained in the first trimester of pregnancy. This clonotype was obtained from a female donor with multiple sclerosis, enrolled in a pregnancy study. In DNA, the CDR3 is TGTGCCAGCAGTTACCAGAGGGCACAGGGGACTTATGGCTACACCTTC. It is translated as CASSYQRAQGTYGYTF.